Below are 32 T cell receptor beta chains sequenced from a single sample in a study of blood T cell repertoires in COVID-19. Sequenced by immunoSEQ multiplex PCR; TCRdb stores in-frame clones only, minus some. In the table there are some 29,000 clones, roughly 90% of which are singletons. The sequenced sample was peripheral blood. These receptors all stem from a human donor in a cohort sampled during active COVID-19.

This chain joins TRBV7-3 and TRBJ2-2, with no clear D. Germline V gene data show CDR1 as SGHTA and CDR2 as FQGTGA. V was pared by 4 bases and J by 4 bases, with 7 bases between. The CDR3 covers 13 residues. In DNA, the CDR3 is TGTGCCAGCAGCTCATCTACCACCGGGGAGCTGTTTTTT. This encodes CASSSSTTGELFF. Full variable domain (outside the CDR3, taken from reference TRBV7-3 and TRBJ2-2): GAGVSQTPSNKVTEKGKYVELRCDPISGHTALYWYRQSLGQGPEFLIYFQGTGAADDSGLPNDRFFAVRPEGSVSTLKIQRTERGDSAVYLCASSSSTTGELFFGEGSRLTVL.

The chain recombines TRBV7-3 with TRBJ2-5, with TRBD2 as a possible D gene (7 bases). The CDR3 sequence is 16 residues long. Germline-derived CDR1 and CDR2 are SGHTA and FQGTGA. Trimming took 1 base from V and 4 from J, leaving 16 bases between them. The CDR3 nucleotides are TGTGCCAGCAGCTTAAACCCGGGGGGCTCCCGAGAGACCCAGTACTTC. Protein product: CASSLNPGGSRETQYF.

The V gene is TRBV5-4, the J gene TRBJ1-6, with D perhaps matching TRBD1 (5 bases). The CDR3 consists of 16 residues. Germline CDR1 SGHNT, CDR2 YYREEE (reference sequence). V dropped 4 bases and J dropped 4 bases, with 15 bases sitting between them. CDR3 residues: CASSALGGTYNSPLHF. The CDR3 nucleotides read TGTGCCAGCAGCGCCCTCGGGGGGACGTATAATTCACCCCTCCACTTT.

The CDR3 DNA reads TGTGCCAGCAGCTTAGCCCCCTCAGTAACTGAAGCTTTCTTT. Amino acid sequence: CASSLAPSVTEAFF. This chain joins TRBV11-1 and TRBJ1-1; unclear D gene. The ends were cut back, 0 bases at V and 5 bases at J, with 10 bases in the middle. This CDR3 has 14 residues. Germline CDR1 and CDR2: SGHAT and FQDESV (reference sequence). The full variable domain, completed using reference TRBV11-1 and TRBJ1-1, is EAEVAQSPRYKITEKSQAVAFWCDPISGHATLYWYRQILGQGPELLVQFQDESVVDDSQLPKDRFSAERLKGVDSTLKIQPAELGDSAMYLCASSLAPSVTEAFFGQGTRLTVV.

The rearrangement joins TRBV7-2 to TRBJ2-7, with D possibly TRBD2 on 6 matching bases. The CDR3 covers 16 residues. Germline assignment: CDR1 SGHTA and CDR2 FQGNSA. V gave up 5 bases and J gave up 2 bases, with 19 bases separating them. The DNA for the CDR3 is TGTGCCAGCAGCCCCCCGCCGGGAGCTTACCCCTACGAGCAGTACTTC. It yields the protein CASSPPPGAYPYEQYF.

This chain's CDR3 is CASSLTRGTEAFF. The CDR3 bases are TGTGCCAGCAGCCTCACCCGGGGCACTGAAGCTTTCTTT. V and J are TRBV7-3 and TRBJ1-1; D is unresolved. The CDR3 has 13 residues. Germline V gene lookup returns CDR1 SGHTA and CDR2 FQGTGA. Trimming left V 5 bases short and J 4 bases short, with 11 bases between.

J is TRBJ1-5 and V is TRBV2, with TRBD1 matching over 7 bases. Germline V lookup: CDR1 SNHLY, CDR2 FYNNEI. V was clipped by 0 bases and J by 15 bases; unmatched bases: 5. This CDR3 is built from 12 residues. The CDR3 spells CASSEALGGGHF. CDR3 sequence (DNA): TGTGCCAGCAGTGAAGCGTTAGGGGGCGGGCATTTT.

The V and J genes are TRBV5-1 and TRBJ2-5, with 7 bases that match TRBD1. In germline, CDR1 is SGHRS, CDR2 YFSETQ. V shed 0 bases and J 3 bases; nucleotides not matched to a gene: 2. The CDR3 has 14 amino acids. CDR3 in DNA: TGCGCCAGCAGCTTGGGACAGGGCGAAGAGACCCAGTACTTC. It is translated as CASSLGQGEETQYF.

Only one count was recorded for this clone. The rearrangement links TRBV4-3 to TRBJ2-1, with 8 bases aligning to TRBD1. CDR1 and CDR2 (germline): LGHNA, YSLEER. Germline trimming cut 4 bases from V and 4 bases from J; bases unmatched to any gene: 3. There are 14 residues in the CDR3. The CDR3 sequence: CASSRDRNYNEQFF. For the CDR3, the DNA is TGCGCCAGCAGCCGGGACAGGAATTACAATGAGCAGTTCTTC.

The rearrangement links TRBV29-1 to TRBJ2-3; tentative D call: TRBD2 (5 bases). Trimming left V 3 bases short and J 6 bases short, with 10 bases between. The germline CDR1 and CDR2 sequences are SQVTM and ANQGSEA. This CDR3 is built from 12 residues. For the CDR3, the DNA is TGCAGCGTTGACAGCGGCAGGGATACGCAGTATTTT. Translated: CSVDSGRDTQYF.

The rearrangement links TRBV7-3 to TRBJ2-5; D is perhaps TRBD2 (5 bases). The V and J ends lost 2 bases and 7 bases respectively, with 11 bases between them. The CDR3 is 13 amino acids. The germline CDR1 and CDR2 sequences are SGHTA and FQGTGA. This chain's CDR3 is CASSLGNRGTQYF. CDR3 nucleotide sequence: TGTGCCAGCAGCTTAGGGAACCGGGGGACCCAGTACTTC.

This rearrangement joins TRBV5-6 to TRBJ1-5; 10 bases fit TRBD1. V gave up 1 base and J gave up 3 bases; unmatched junction bases: 4. Germline values: CDR1 SGHDT, CDR2 YYEEEE. CDR3 length equals 16 residues. DNA for the CDR3: TGTGCCAGCAGCTTGACCGGGACAGGGGTCAATCAGCCCCAGCATTTT. Translation: CASSLTGTGVNQPQHF.

The gene calls are TRBV7-9 and TRBJ2-6; D gene uncertain. The CDR3 is 15 residues long. Germline values: CDR1 SEHNR, CDR2 FQNEAQ (reference sequence). Trimming took off 5 bases at V and 8 bases at J, with 16 bases between the two ends. In nucleotides, the CDR3 is TGTGCCAGCAGCCCCGACGGTGAGAGGTCCAACGTCCTGACTTTC. The encoded protein is CASSPDGERSNVLTF.

The genes are TRBV11-3 and TRBJ2-5; D possibly corresponds to TRBD2 (6 bases). Trimming removed 5 bases at V and 7 bases at J, with 14 bases between. Germline V CDR1 and CDR2: SGHNT, YENEEA. This CDR3 has 13 residues. The CDR3 reads CASSLSSDGTQYF. CDR3 DNA: TGTGCCAGCAGCCTATCTAGCGATGGGACCCAGTACTTC.

In nucleotides, the CDR3 is TGTGCCAGCTCACCCTTACCCGTTAGTGGTGAGCAGTTCTTC. It yields the protein CASSPLPVSGEQFF. J is TRBJ2-1 and V is TRBV18; D ambiguous. This CDR3 spans 14 amino acids. Germline V gene lookup returns CDR1 KGHSH and CDR2 LQKENI. The ends were cut back, 3 bases at V and 9 bases at J, with 15 bases in the middle.

The rearrangement joins TRBV6-2 or TRBV6-3 to TRBJ2-1, with TRBD1 as a possible D gene (5 bases). CDR3 length: 17 amino acids. CDR1 and CDR2 (germline): MNHEY, SVGEGT. Trimming pared 6 bases from V and 6 bases from J, leaving 24 bases between. This chain's CDR3 is CASSPHGANRVPNEQFF. CDR3 DNA: TGTGCCAGCAGCCCCCATGGGGCGAACCGGGTCCCCAATGAGCAGTTCTTC.

By its share, this clone is medium-sized. The V and J genes are TRBV11-3 and TRBJ1-2, with D perhaps matching TRBD1 (6 bases). Trimming removed 10 bases from V and 7 bases from J, with 16 bases in between. The CDR3 runs 12 residues. Per the germline V gene, CDR1 is SGHNT and CDR2 is YENEEA. CDR3 nucleotide sequence: TGTGCCACCCTCCTCCACAGGGCTGGCTACACCTTC. Translated, it gives CATLLHRAGYTF.

The chain has TRBV5-4 and TRBJ2-7; D may be TRBD2 (6 bases). The CDR3 length is 14 residues. Germline-derived CDR1 and CDR2 are SGHNT and YYREEE (reference sequence). The V and J ends lost 4 bases and 2 bases respectively, with 13 bases between them. For the CDR3, the DNA is TGTGCCAGCAGCCCCACGGGAGCCGCCTACGAGCAGTACTTC. Amino acid sequence: CASSPTGAAYEQYF.

This clone was recorded a few times. The CDR3 here is CASSSEGGGYGYTF. The DNA for the CDR3 is TGTGCCAGCAGCTCTGAAGGGGGCGGCTATGGCTACACCTTC. The V call is TRBV5-4, the J call TRBJ1-2; 7 bases match TRBD1. CDR1 is SGHNT, CDR2 YYREEE, per germline (reference sequence). V lost 3 bases, J lost 4 bases, and 6 bases stayed unmatched. The CDR3 totals 14 residues.

This chain links TRBV4-2 with TRBJ2-6; 7 bases align to TRBD1. V lost 0 bases to trimming and J lost 5 bases; unmatched junction nucleotides: 7. CDR1 is LGHNA and CDR2 is YNFKEQ in the germline V gene. The CDR3 consists of 17 residues. The CDR3 loop reads CASSQEKGAGRANVLTF. The CDR3 DNA is TGTGCCAGCAGCCAAGAAAAGGGGGCTGGTCGGGCCAACGTCCTGACTTTC.

The V gene is TRBV19, the J gene TRBJ1-3; maybe TRBD1 (5 bases). Germline loops: CDR1 LNHDA, CDR2 SQIVND (reference sequence). The V end was cut by 9 bases, the J end by 3 bases, with 12 bases between. The CDR3 covers 13 residues. The CDR3 loop reads CASETERGNTIYF. Here the CDR3 DNA reads TGTGCCAGCGAGACAGAGCGTGGAAACACCATATATTTT.

V usage is TRBV15 and J usage is TRBJ2-7; TRBD1 matches at 7 bases. Trimming took 7 bases from V and 1 from J; bases not matched to a gene: 10. CDR1 is LNHNV, CDR2 YYDKDF, per germline (reference sequence). The CDR3 loop spans 15 amino acids. The CDR3 DNA reads TGTGCCACCACCCTGAGACAGGGCGGATCCTACGAGCAGTACTTC. This sequence encodes CATTLRQGGSYEQYF.

The J gene is TRBJ1-6, the V gene TRBV15; no reliable D call. This CDR3 comprises 17 residues. Germline V gives CDR1 LNHNV, CDR2 YYDKDF (reference sequence). Trimming left V 0 bases short and J 3 bases short, with 12 bases between. The CDR3 nucleotides read TGTGCCACCAGCAGAGACAATCGCGGATACTATAATTCACCCCTCCACTTT. Its translation: CATSRDNRGYYNSPLHF.

The gene calls are TRBV7-2 and TRBJ1-1; possibly TRBD1 for D (5 bases). Germline-derived CDR1 and CDR2 are SGHTA and FQGNSA. The V gene lost 4 bases and the J gene lost 5 bases, with 20 bases spanning the gap. The CDR3 loop spans 16 amino acids. The CDR3 loop is CASSSSPSTAGTEAFF. CDR3 nucleotides: TGTGCCAGCAGCTCATCACCTTCGACAGCGGGAACTGAAGCTTTCTTT.

This rearrangement joins TRBV11-2 to TRBJ1-1; no clear D gene. V lost 4 bases and J lost 0, with 15 bases in between. Germline-derived CDR1 and CDR2 are SGHAT and FQNNGV. This CDR3 region has 16 residues. In DNA, the CDR3 is TGTGCCAGCAGCTACCCTACCAACGCAATGAACACTGAAGCTTTCTTT. It translates to CASSYPTNAMNTEAFF.

This chain links TRBV11-2 with TRBJ1-1; unclear D gene. The CDR3 runs to 17 residues. CDR1 and CDR2 (germline): SGHAT, FQNNGV. V lost 5 bases and J lost 6, with 25 bases in between. The DNA of the CDR3 is TGTGCCAGCAGCAGATCCCCACCAGGAACGGTGCGAGCTGAAGCTTTCTTT. This translates into CASSRSPPGTVRAEAFF.

V gene TRBV5-1 combines with J gene TRBJ2-5; possibly TRBD2 for D (7 bases). Trimming shortened V by 7 bases and J by 5 bases, and 15 bases separated the two germline ends. In germline, CDR1 is SGHRS, CDR2 YFSETQ. The CDR3 extends over 13 amino acids. The CDR3 region has the DNA TGCGCCAGCGGGAGGGGGGGCCCCGAGACCCAGTACTTC. Amino acid sequence: CASGRGGPETQYF.

The chain uses TRBV6-5 and TRBJ2-7; 9 bases fit TRBD1. V lost 5 bases to trimming and J lost 6 bases; unmatched junction nucleotides: 11. This CDR3 comprises 15 residues. Germline CDR1 is MNHEY and CDR2 is SVGAGI. Here the CDR3 DNA reads TGTGCCAGCAGTACCAGCGGGACAGGGATTAGCGAGCAGTACTTC. Translation gives CASSTSGTGISEQYF.

As concerns this clone: The junction does not match germline at one end; this may be a read error. The chain carries TRBV3-1 (or the pseudogene TRBV3-2) and TRBJ1-1, with TRBD1 matching 7 bases. This CDR3 contains 14 residues. Per the germline V gene, CDR1 is LGHDT and CDR2 is YNNKEL (reference sequence). The CDR3 here is CVSSQATGPTEAFF. CDR3 nucleotide sequence: TGTGTCAGCAGCCAAGCGACAGGGCCCACTGAAGCTTTCTTT.

The J gene is TRBJ2-5, the V gene TRBV20-1, with D possibly TRBD1 on 5 matching bases. Germline V gene data show CDR1 as DFQATT and CDR2 as SNEGSKA (reference sequence). The CDR3 is 12 residues long. The V gene lost 6 bases and the J gene lost 3 bases, with 11 bases spanning the gap. CDR3 in DNA: TGCAGTGCCAGTGGCAGGGAAGAGACCCAGTACTTC. It specifies CSASGREETQYF.

The J gene is TRBJ2-5, the V gene TRBV13; TRBD2 agrees at 9 bases. The V gene's germline CDR1 is PRHDT and CDR2 FYEKMQ (reference sequence). J gave up 5 bases and V 2 bases, and 3 bases lay outside the gene matches. There are 14 residues in the CDR3. CDR3 coding DNA: TGTGCCAGCAGCTTACTAGCGGGGTCGGAGACCCAGTACTTC. Translation: CASSLLAGSETQYF.

As DNA, the CDR3 is TGTGCCAGCAGCTTGCAGGGGGCTGAGACCCAGTACTTC. Translated: CASSLQGAETQYF. The V and J genes are TRBV5-4 and TRBJ2-5; 8 positions agree with TRBD1. Looked up from germline, CDR1 is SGHNT and CDR2 is YYREEE (reference sequence). The junction had 1 base not matched to a gene; V was cut back by 1 base and J by 5 bases. The CDR3 runs to 13 residues. The full variable domain, its missing parts supplied by reference TRBV5-4 and TRBJ2-5, is ETGVTQSPTHLIKTRGQQVTLRCSSQSGHNTVSWYQQALGQGPQFIFQYYREEENGRGNFPPRFSGLQFPNYSSELNVNALELDDSALYLCASSLQGAETQYFGPGTRLLVL.